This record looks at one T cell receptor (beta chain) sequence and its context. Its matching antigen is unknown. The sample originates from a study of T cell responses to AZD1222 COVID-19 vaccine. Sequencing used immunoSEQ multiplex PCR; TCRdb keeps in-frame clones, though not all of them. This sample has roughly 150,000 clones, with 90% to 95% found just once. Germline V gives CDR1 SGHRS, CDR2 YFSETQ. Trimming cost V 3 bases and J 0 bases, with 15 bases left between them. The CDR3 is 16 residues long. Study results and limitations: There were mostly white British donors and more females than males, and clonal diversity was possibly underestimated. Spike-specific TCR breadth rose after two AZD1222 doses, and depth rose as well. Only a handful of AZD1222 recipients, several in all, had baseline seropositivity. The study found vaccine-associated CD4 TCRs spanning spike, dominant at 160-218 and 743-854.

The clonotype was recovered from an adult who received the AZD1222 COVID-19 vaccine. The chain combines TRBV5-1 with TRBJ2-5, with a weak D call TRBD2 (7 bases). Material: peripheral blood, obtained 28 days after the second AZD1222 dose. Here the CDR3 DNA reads TGCGCCAGCAGCTATCTACAGGGAGGGAACCAAGAGACCCAGTACTTC. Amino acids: CASSYLQGGNQETQYF.